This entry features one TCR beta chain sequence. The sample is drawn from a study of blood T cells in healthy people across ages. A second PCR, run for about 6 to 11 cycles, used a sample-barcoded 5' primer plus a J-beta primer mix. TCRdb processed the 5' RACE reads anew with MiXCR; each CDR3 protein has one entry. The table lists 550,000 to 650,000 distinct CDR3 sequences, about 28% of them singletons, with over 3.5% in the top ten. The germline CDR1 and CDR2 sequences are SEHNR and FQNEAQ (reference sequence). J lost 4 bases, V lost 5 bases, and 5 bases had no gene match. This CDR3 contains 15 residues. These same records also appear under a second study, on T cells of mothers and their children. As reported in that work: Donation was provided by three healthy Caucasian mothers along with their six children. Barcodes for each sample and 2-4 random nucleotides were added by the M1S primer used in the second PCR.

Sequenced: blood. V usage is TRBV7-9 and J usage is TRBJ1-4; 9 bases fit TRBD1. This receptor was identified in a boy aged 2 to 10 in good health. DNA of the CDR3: TGTGCCAGCAGCCCTAAGGACAGGGGTAATGAAAAACTGTTTTTT. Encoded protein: CASSPKDRGNEKLFF.